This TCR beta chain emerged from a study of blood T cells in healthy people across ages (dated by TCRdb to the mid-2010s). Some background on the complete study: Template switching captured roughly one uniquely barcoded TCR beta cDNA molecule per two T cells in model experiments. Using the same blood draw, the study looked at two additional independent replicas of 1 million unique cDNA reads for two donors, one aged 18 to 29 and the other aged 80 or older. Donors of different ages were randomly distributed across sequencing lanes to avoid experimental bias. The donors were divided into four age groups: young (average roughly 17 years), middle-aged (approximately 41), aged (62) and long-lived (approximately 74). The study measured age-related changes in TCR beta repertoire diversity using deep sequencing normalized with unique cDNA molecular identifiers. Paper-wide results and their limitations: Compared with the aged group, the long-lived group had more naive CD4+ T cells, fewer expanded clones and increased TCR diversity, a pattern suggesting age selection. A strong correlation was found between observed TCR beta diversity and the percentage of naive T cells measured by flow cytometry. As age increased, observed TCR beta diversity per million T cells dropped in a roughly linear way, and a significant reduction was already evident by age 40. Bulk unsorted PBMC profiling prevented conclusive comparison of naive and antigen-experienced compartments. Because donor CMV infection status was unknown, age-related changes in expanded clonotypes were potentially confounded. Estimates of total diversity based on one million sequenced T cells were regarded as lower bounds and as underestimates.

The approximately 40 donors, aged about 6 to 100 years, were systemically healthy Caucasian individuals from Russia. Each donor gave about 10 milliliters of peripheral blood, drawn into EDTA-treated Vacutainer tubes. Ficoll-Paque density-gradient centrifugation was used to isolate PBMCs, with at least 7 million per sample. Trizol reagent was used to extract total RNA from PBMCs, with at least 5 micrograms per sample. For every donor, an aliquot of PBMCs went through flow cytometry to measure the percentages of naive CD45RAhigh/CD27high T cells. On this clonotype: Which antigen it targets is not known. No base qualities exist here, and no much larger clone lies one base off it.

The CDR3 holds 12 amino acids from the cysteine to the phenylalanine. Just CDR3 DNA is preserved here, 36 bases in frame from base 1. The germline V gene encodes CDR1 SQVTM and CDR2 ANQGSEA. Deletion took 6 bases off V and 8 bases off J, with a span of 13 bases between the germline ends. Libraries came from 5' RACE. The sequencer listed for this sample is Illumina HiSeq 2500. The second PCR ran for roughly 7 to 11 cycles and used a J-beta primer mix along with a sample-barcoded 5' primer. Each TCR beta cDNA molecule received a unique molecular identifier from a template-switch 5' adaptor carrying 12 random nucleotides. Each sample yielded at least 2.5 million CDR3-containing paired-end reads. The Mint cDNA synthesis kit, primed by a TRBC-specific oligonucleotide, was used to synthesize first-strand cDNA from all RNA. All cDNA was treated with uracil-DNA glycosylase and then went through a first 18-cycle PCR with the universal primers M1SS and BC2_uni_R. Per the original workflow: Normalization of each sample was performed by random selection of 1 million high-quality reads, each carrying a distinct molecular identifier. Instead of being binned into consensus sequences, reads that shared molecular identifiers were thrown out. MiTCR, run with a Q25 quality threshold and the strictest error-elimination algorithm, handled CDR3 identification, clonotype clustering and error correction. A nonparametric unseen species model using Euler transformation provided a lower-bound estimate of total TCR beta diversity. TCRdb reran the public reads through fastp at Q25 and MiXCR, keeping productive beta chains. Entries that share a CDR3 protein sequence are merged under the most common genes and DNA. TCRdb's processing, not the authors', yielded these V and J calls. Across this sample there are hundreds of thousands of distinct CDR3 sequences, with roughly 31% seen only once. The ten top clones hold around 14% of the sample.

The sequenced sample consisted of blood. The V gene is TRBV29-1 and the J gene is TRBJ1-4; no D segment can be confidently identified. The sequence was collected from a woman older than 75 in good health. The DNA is TGCAGCGTGGACGGTCCGGGAGAAAAACTGTTTTTT. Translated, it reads CSVDGPGEKLFF.